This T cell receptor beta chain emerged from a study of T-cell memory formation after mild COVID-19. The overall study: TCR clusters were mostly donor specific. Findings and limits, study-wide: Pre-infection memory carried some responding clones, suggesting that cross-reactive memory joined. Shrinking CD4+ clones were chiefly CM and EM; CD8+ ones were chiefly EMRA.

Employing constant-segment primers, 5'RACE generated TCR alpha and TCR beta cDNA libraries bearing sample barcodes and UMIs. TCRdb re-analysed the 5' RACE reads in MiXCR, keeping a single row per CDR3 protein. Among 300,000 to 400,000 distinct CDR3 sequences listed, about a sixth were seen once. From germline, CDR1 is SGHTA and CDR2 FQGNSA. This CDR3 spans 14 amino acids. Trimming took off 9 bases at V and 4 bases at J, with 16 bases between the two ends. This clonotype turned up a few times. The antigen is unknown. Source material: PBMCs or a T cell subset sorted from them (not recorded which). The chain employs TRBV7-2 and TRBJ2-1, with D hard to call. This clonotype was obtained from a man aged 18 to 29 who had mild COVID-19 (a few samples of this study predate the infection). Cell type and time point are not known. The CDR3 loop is CASRGSLDYNEQFF. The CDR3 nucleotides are TGTGCCAGTCGAGGTAGTTTGGATTACAATGAGCAGTTCTTC.